This T cell receptor (beta chain) was retrieved from a study of T-cell memory formation after mild COVID-19. In the study overall: Among the donors, TCR clusters were largely specific to each donor. Study observations and caveats: Shrinking CD4+ clones resided mostly in CM and EM, and CD8+ ones in EMRA. Researchers could not confirm that second-wave clones peaking on day 37 targeted SARS-CoV-2.

Constant-segment primers were used for 5'RACE, and the resulting TCR alpha and TCR beta cDNA libraries carried sample barcodes and UMIs. MiXCR, run by TCRdb on the 5' RACE reads, gives a single entry per CDR3 protein. The sample includes some 97,000 distinct CDR3 sequences, 11% of them seen just once. CDR3 size: 13 residues. Germline CDR1 SQVTM, CDR2 ANQGSEA. Trimming cost V 7 bases and J 2 bases, with 11 bases left between them. Regarding this clonotype: Its antigen is currently unknown.

The sequencing sample was made of PBMCs or a T cell subset sorted from them (not recorded which). V usage is TRBV29-1 and J usage is TRBJ2-2; D perhaps matches TRBD2 (6 bases). The TCR comes from a man younger than 35 who had mild COVID-19 (a few samples of this study predate the infection). Cell type and time point are not known. The CDR3 nucleotides are TGCAGCGCCCGGGACTCTAACACCGGGGAGCTGTTTTTT. It encodes CSARDSNTGELFF.